This T cell receptor (beta chain) was recorded in a study of blood T cell repertoires in COVID-19 (dated by TCRdb to about 2020). About the study as a whole: The collaborator samples originated in the United States, Italy and Spain and spanned the acute and convalescent phases of COVID-19. The samples were drawn from the first 160 participants of the ongoing ImmuneRACE study and from 950 to 1,500 subjects provided by 6 global collaborators. Deeply sampled blood TCRbeta repertoires from subjects exposed to, actively infected with, or recovered from COVID-19 were included in the dataset. Where HLA class I and class II types were available, the types were taken from metadata supplied by the sample provider, not from assay-based typing. The material from the prospective study consisted of cDNA or gDNA derived from T cells, B-cell-depleted T cells, or PBMCs. A de-identified subject ID, COVID-19 status, age in years and sex were almost always included in the sample metadata. A freely available public database, intended as a resource for researchers studying the immune response to SARS-CoV-2, is where the repertoires were released.

The full study reports these points: Clinical and demographic metadata were provided uncurated, with the amount varying by source and participant.

The CDR3 holds 15 amino acids from the cysteine to the phenylalanine. The sequence is cut down to CDR3 DNA, 45 bases in frame from base 1. The germline V gene specifies KGHSH as CDR1 and LQKENI as CDR2. V is clipped by 1 base and J by 6 bases, and the sequence between their germline boundaries is 15 bases long. A word on this clone: Its antigen is not yet known. No base quality information exists; no much larger clone differs at one position.

Participants in the prospective study were enrolled through a virtual design, were aged about 18 to 90 years, and lived in 20 to 30 United States geographic areas. Cohort assignment in the prospective study relied on participant-reported clinical history from a screening survey and a study questionnaire. Recovered participants in ImmuneRACE Cohort 3 were defined by two consecutive negative NP/OP PCR tests, clearance by a healthcare professional, or resolution of symptoms. In the prospective study, whole blood, serum and a nasopharyngeal or oropharyngeal swab were collected from each participant by mobile phlebotomists. Over a roughly two-month period, participants in the prospective study had the option of providing additional blood draws and questionnaires. Prospective study blood samples were shipped either frozen or at room temperature before DNA extraction. TCRbeta CDR3 regions were amplified from genomic DNA by means of the immunoSEQ Assay, a bias-controlled multiplex PCR. The original pipeline was this. The number of nucleated cells in each sample was estimated from the amplification of reference gene primers within the assay. To quantify the absolute abundance of each unique TCRbeta CDR3 rearrangement, sequence reads were collapsed and filtered. Productive Simpson clonality was computed per sample as the square root of Simpson's diversity index over productive rearrangements. In its TCRdb copy, this immuneACCESS table keeps in-frame sequences only and misses some clones. Where compared with another copy, unresolved V genes explain less than half of these, and the others have no known cause. From that table come the V and J calls and clone size; the DNA was used to work out D and trimming. The sample data list 110,000 to 150,000 clones, and roughly 89% of these were observed just once. Less than 5.5% of the sample is held by the ten biggest clonotypes.

This receptor was identified in a man aged 50-59 years who had recovered from COVID-19. The chain is assembled from TRBV18 and TRBJ1-2, and the D gene may be TRBD1, 5 bases matching. The specimen sequenced was PBMCs or T cells enriched from blood (not recorded which). The CDR3 is CASSPLEWQGDGYTF. The DNA is as follows: TGTGCCAGCTCACCACTAGAGTGGCAGGGTGATGGCTACACCTTC.